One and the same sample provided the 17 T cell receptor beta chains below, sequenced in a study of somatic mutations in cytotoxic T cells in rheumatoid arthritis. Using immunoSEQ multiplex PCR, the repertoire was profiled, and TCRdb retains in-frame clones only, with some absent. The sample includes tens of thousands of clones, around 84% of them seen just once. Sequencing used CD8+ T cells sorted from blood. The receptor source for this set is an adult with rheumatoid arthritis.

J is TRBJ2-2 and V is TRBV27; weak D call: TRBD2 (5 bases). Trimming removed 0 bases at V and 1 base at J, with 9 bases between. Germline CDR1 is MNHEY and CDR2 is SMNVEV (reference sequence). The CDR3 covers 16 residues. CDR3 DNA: TGTGCCAGCAGTTTATCGAGGACTCTGAACACCGGGGAGCTGTTTTTT. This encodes CASSLSRTLNTGELFF.

The CDR3 DNA is TGCGCCAGCAGCTGGTGGGCGGCGGTGGGGGCTAGCACAGATACGCAGTATTTT. It codes for CASSWWAAVGASTDTQYF. The chain couples TRBV5-1 to TRBJ2-3; D perhaps matches TRBD1 (6 bases). The CDR3 consists of 18 residues. Germline-derived CDR1 and CDR2 are SGHRS and YFSETQ. V was pared by 3 bases and J by 0 bases, with 20 bases between.

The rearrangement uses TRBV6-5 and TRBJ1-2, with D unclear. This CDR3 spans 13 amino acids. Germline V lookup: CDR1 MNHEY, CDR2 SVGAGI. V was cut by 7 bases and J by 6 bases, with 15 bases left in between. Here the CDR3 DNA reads TGTGCCAGCATTAACGGAGCTCCCCATGGCTACACCTTC. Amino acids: CASINGAPHGYTF.

In DNA, the CDR3 is TGCAGCGTTGGGCGCTCCGAGCAGTACTTC. Translating gives CSVGRSEQYF. The V call is TRBV29-1, the J call TRBJ2-7, with no clear D. Germline V gene data show CDR1 as SQVTM and CDR2 as ANQGSEA. V was cut by 4 bases and J by 6 bases, with 7 bases left in between. This CDR3 spans 10 amino acids.

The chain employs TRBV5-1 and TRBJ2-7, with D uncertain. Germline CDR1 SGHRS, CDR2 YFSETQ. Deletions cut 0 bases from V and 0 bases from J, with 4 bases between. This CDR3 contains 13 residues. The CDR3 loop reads CASSLESSYEQYF. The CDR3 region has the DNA TGCGCCAGCAGCTTGGAAAGCTCCTACGAGCAGTACTTC.

DNA of the CDR3: TGTGCCAGCAGTTTAGGAAGCGGGGGAGCCACAGATACGCAGTATTTT. Amino acid sequence: CASSLGSGGATDTQYF. The rearrangement uses TRBV28 and TRBJ2-3; 8 nucleotides align to TRBD2. J was trimmed by 2 bases and V by 2 bases; bases with no gene match: 6. In germline, CDR1 is MDHEN, CDR2 SYDVKM. The length of the CDR3 is 16 residues.

Written as DNA, the CDR3 is TGCGCCAGCAGCCAAGGTAGCGGGGGGGAAGAGACCCAGTACTTC. Protein product: CASSQGSGGEETQYF. This rearrangement joins TRBV4-1 to TRBJ2-5, with 11 bases fitting TRBD2. The germline V gene encodes CDR1 MGHRA and CDR2 YSYEKL. This CDR3 comprises 15 residues. J lost 3 bases, V lost 1 base, and 1 base had no gene match.

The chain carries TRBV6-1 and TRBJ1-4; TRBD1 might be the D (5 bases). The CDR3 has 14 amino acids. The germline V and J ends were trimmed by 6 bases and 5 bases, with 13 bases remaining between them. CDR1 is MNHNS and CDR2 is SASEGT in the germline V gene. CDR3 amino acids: CASRAGTENEKLFF. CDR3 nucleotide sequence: TGTGCCAGCAGAGCCGGGACGGAGAATGAAAAACTGTTTTTT.

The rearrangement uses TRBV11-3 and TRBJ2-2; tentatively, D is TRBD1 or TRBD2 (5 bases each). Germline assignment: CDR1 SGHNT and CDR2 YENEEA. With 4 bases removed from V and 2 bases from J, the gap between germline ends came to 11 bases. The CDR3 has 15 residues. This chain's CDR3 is CASSSRDPNTGELFF. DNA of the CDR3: TGTGCCAGCAGCTCCCGGGACCCAAACACCGGGGAGCTGTTTTTT.

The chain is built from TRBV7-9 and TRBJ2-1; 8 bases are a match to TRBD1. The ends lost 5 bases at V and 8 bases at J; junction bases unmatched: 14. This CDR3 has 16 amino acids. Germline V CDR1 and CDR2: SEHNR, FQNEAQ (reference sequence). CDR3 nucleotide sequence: TGTGCCAGCAGCAAGGACAGGGTGCCGTCGAGCGATGAGCAGTTCTTC. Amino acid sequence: CASSKDRVPSSDEQFF.

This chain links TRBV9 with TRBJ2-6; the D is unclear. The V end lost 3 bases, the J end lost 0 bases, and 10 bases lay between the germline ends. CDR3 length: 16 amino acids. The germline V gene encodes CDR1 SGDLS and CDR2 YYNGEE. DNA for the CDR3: TGTGCCAGCAGCGATCCGATTGACTCTGGGGCCAACGTCCTGACTTTC. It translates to CASSDPIDSGANVLTF.

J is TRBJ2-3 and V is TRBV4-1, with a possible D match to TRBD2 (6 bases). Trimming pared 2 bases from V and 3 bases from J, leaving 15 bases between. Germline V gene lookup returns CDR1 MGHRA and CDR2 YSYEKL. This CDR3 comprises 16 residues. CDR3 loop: CASSQRAIGGTDTQYF. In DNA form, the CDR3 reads TGCGCCAGCAGCCAACGTGCAATCGGGGGAACAGATACGCAGTATTTT.

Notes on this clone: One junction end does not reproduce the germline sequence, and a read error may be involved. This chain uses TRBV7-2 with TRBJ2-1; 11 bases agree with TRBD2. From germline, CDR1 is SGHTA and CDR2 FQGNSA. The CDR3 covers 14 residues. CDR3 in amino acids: CASSLAGGNNEQFF. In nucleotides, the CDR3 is TGTGCCAGCAGCCTAGCGGGAGGTAACAATGAGCAGTTCTTC. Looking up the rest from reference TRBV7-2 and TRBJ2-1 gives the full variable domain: GAGVSQSPSNKVTEKGKDVELRCDPISGHTALYWYRQSLGQGLEFLIYFQGNSAPDKSGLPSDRFSAERTGGSVSTLTIQRTQQEDSAVYLCASSLAGGNNEQFFGPGTRLTVL.

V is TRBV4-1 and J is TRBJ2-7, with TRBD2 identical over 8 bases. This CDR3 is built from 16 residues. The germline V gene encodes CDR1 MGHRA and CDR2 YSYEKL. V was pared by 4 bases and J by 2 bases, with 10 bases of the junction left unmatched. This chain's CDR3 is CASSPSWGSGAYEQYF. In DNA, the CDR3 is TGCGCCAGCAGCCCTTCGTGGGGTAGCGGGGCCTACGAGCAGTACTTC.

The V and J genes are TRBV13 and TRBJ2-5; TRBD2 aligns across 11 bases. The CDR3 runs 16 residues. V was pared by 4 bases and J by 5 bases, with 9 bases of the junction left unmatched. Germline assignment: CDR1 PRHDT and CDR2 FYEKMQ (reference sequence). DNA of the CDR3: TGTGCCAGCAGCTCTTCAGATGGACTAGCGGGTGAGACCCAGTACTTC. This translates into CASSSSDGLAGETQYF.

The CDR3 bases are TGTGCCAGCAGACCCGACAGTTACTATATCTATGGCTACACCTTC. Amino acid sequence: CASRPDSYYIYGYTF. The rearrangement uses TRBV7-3 and TRBJ1-2; a possible D gene is TRBD1 (5 bases). The V gene's germline CDR1 is SGHTA and CDR2 FQGTGA. This CDR3 contains 15 residues. V gave up 6 bases and J gave up 4 bases, with 18 bases separating them. The complete variable domain, with remaining parts taken from reference TRBV7-3 and TRBJ1-2, reads GAGVSQTPSNKVTEKGKYVELRCDPISGHTALYWYRQSLGQGPEFLIYFQGTGAADDSGLPNDRFFAVRPEGSVSTLKIQRTERGDSAVYLCASRPDSYYIYGYTFGSGTRLTVV.

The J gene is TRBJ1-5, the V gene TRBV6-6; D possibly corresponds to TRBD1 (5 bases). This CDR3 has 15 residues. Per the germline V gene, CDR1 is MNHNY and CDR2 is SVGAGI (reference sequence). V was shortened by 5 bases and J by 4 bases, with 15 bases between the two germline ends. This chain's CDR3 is CASSGERGLNQPQHF. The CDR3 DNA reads TGTGCCAGCAGTGGGGAGCGGGGCCTGAATCAGCCCCAGCATTTT.